Listed here are 18 T cell receptor beta chains from one sample, sequenced in a study of human T cells and chemical hapten exposure. TCRdb ran MiXCR on the RACE reads and lists one entry per CDR3 protein. The table lists 40,000 or so distinct CDR3 sequences, 8% to 11% of them singletons. Regarding time point: pre-sensitization, week 0. Described treatment: therapeutic diphenylcyclopropenone sensitization with weekly scalp DPC. The sequencing here drew on whole blood, taken in connection with sensitization to the hapten diphenylcyclopropenone (DPC). The receptors come from a man aged 25-40 years with alopecia areata. Some clones in this sample may be carry-over from other donors' samples.

V gene TRBV5-1 combines with J gene TRBJ2-3, with 8 bases identical to TRBD2. The CDR3 contains 14 residues. Germline values: CDR1 SGHRS, CDR2 YFSETQ. V shed 7 bases, J shed 0 bases, and the junction held 4 bases outside the gene matches. CDR3 nucleotide sequence: TGCGCCAGCGGGCTAGCGGGTAGCACAGATACGCAGTATTTT. This codes for CASGLAGSTDTQYF. Together with reference TRBV5-1 and TRBJ2-3, the CDR3 gives the full variable domain: KAGVTQTPRYLIKTRGQQVTLSCSPISGHRSVSWYQQTPGQGLQFLFEYFSETQRNKGNFPGRFSGRQFSNSRSEMNVSTLELGDSALYLCASGLAGSTDTQYFGPGTRLTVL.

This clonotype was counted many times. The chain couples TRBV5-6 to TRBJ2-2; TRBD2 matches at 8 bases. CDR3 length equals 15 residues. With 2 bases clipped from V and 4 bases from J, the junction kept 4 bases outside the gene matches. CDR1 is SGHDT, CDR2 YYEEEE, per germline. The CDR3: CASSLGTRPTGELFF. CDR3 DNA sequence: TGTGCCAGCAGCTTAGGGACTAGGCCCACCGGGGAGCTGTTTTTT.

This clonotype appeared many times. The CDR3 DNA reads as TGCAGTGCTAGCGGGAAGGAGACCCAGTACTTC. Protein product: CSASGKETQYF. The chain is built from TRBV20-1 and TRBJ2-5; weak D call: TRBD2 (5 bases). CDR1 and CDR2 from the germline V gene are DFQATT and SNEGSKA (reference sequence). This CDR3 comprises 11 residues. V was cut by 3 bases and J by 5 bases, with 7 bases left in between.

This clonotype was detected a few times. The rearrangement uses TRBV27 and TRBJ1-2; 8 nucleotides agree with TRBD1. The length of the CDR3 is 16 residues. V was clipped by 0 bases and J by 4 bases; unmatched bases: 7. Germline V CDR1 and CDR2: MNHEY, SMNVEV (reference sequence). CDR3 nucleotide sequence: TGTGCCAGCAGTTTATCACCCGACAGGGGTGGCTATGGCTACACCTTC. Translation gives CASSLSPDRGGYGYTF.

This clonotype is medium-sized by share. The chain couples TRBV6-6 to TRBJ2-3; no clear D gene. This CDR3 has 13 residues. Germline-derived CDR1 and CDR2 are MNHNY and SVGAGI (reference sequence). The ends were cut back, 3 bases at V and 1 base at J, with 5 bases in the middle. As DNA, the CDR3 is TGTGCCAGCAGTTATCAGGGCACAGATACGCAGTATTTT. Its protein is CASSYQGTDTQYF.

Many counts were recorded for this clonotype. The V call is TRBV7-6, the J call TRBJ1-2; tentatively, D is TRBD1 (6 bases). The CDR3 has 16 residues. Germline loops: CDR1 SGHVS, CDR2 FNYEAQ. The V end was cut by 5 bases, the J end by 2 bases, with 18 bases between. For the CDR3, the DNA is TGTGCCAGCAGCCTCCAGCACGGGGGGCGGAACTATGGCTACACCTTC. Amino acid sequence: CASSLQHGGRNYGYTF.

This clonotype was observed many times. The rearrangement links TRBV5-1 to TRBJ2-1, with 10 positions matching TRBD2. Germline assignment: CDR1 SGHRS and CDR2 YFSETQ. The V and J ends lost 3 bases and 9 bases, in that order; junction bases with no gene match: 6. The CDR3 runs to 14 residues. In DNA, the CDR3 is TGCGCCAGCAGCTCAGTAGCGGGAGGAAGTGAGCAGTTCTTC. Translated, it gives CASSSVAGGSEQFF.

The chain joins TRBV12-3 or TRBV12-4 to TRBJ1-2; 11 bases match TRBD1. CDR3 length: 14 amino acids. The J segment lost 2 bases and the V segment lost 4 bases, leaving 0 bases of the junction unmatched. The DNA of the CDR3 is TGTGCCAGCAGTTGGGACAGGGGGAACTATGGCTACACCTTC. The encoded protein is CASSWDRGNYGYTF.

In its sample, this clonotype was seen once. This chain uses TRBV4-3 with TRBJ1-4, with D maybe TRBD1 (5 bases). Germline V gives CDR1 LGHNA, CDR2 YSLEER. Trimming cost V 3 bases and J 2 bases, with 10 bases left between them. The CDR3 is made up of 15 amino acids. The CDR3 protein is CASSQTRGTNEKLFF. The CDR3 nucleotides are TGCGCCAGCAGCCAGACAAGGGGTACTAATGAAAAACTGTTTTTT.

This clonotype has only a few counts. This chain connects TRBV7-2 to TRBJ1-3; D uncertain. Trimming stripped 4 bases from V and 4 bases from J, with 8 bases between. CDR1 SGHTA and CDR2 FQGNSA come from the germline V gene. The length of the CDR3 is 13 residues. In DNA, the CDR3 is TGTGCCAGCAGCTCGGCGGGCGGAAACACCATATATTTT. Its protein product is CASSSAGGNTIYF.

This clonotype was picked up many times. This chain uses TRBV27 with TRBJ2-3; 11 bases fit TRBD2. Looked up from germline, CDR1 is MNHEY and CDR2 is SMNVEV (reference sequence). The CDR3 has 12 amino acids. Unmatched junction bases numbered 3, after V lost 5 bases and J lost 11 bases. The CDR3 DNA reads TGTGCCAGCAGTCAGGGGACTAGCGGGCAGTATTTT. Translating gives CASSQGTSGQYF.

This clonotype was observed at least ten times. This chain links TRBV3-1 with TRBJ2-6; the D gene is possibly TRBD2 (6 bases). This CDR3 spans 20 amino acids. Trimming left V 1 base short and J 1 base short, with 20 bases between. The germline gives CDR1 LGHDT, CDR2 YNNKEL (reference sequence). The CDR3 bases are TGTGCCAGCAGCCAAGGAAGGAGGCAGGGAGGTCTGTCTGGGGCCAACGTCCTGACTTTC. As protein: CASSQGRRQGGLSGANVLTF.

Many counts were recorded for this clonotype. The chain's CDR3 is CASTRVAGPWQFF. DNA of the CDR3: TGCGCCAGCACAAGGGTAGCGGGACCGTGGCAGTTCTTC. V and J are TRBV23-1 and TRBJ2-1; 8 nucleotides match TRBD2. TRBV23-1 is known as an ORF, though its function is uncertain. With 7 bases clipped from V and 12 bases from J, the junction kept 11 bases outside the gene matches. The CDR3 length is 13 residues.

The rearrangement joins TRBV29-1 to TRBJ2-5, with 8 nucleotides matching TRBD1. V gave up 6 bases and J gave up 1 base; unmatched junction bases: 4. The CDR3 covers 13 residues. Germline V gene sequence: CDR1 SQVTM, CDR2 ANQGSEA. CDR3 residues: CSVGTGGQETQYF. The DNA of the CDR3 is TGCAGCGTCGGAACAGGGGGCCAAGAGACCCAGTACTTC.

The gene calls are TRBV7-9 and TRBJ2-5; 11 positions agree with TRBD2. The germline V gene encodes CDR1 SEHNR and CDR2 FQNEAQ (reference sequence). Trimming at V came to 1 base and at J to 1 base, leaving 2 bases not matched to a gene. This CDR3 has 16 residues. The chain's CDR3 is CASSLVAGGPQETQYF. CDR3 coding DNA: TGTGCCAGCAGCTTAGTAGCGGGGGGGCCCCAAGAGACCCAGTACTTC.

The chain carries TRBV7-8 and TRBJ2-3, with TRBD2 matching over 9 bases. Trimming took 6 bases from V and 5 from J; bases not matched to a gene: 9. Germline V CDR1 and CDR2: SGHVS, FQNEAQ. The CDR3 is 15 amino acids. Here the CDR3 reads CASSRGGGALDTQYF. The CDR3 DNA sequence: TGTGCCAGCAGTAGGGGCGGGGGGGCCTTAGATACGCAGTATTTT. Supplemented by reference TRBV7-8 and TRBJ2-3, the full variable domain reads GAGVSQSPRYKVAKRGQDVALRCDPISGHVSLFWYQQALGQGPEFLTYFQNEAQLDKSGLPSDRFFAERPEGSVSTLKIQRTQQEDSAVYLCASSRGGGALDTQYFGPGTRLTVL.

There are a few counts of this clonotype. The rearrangement links TRBV29-1 to TRBJ2-1; a possible D gene is TRBD2 (6 bases). The CDR3 totals 15 residues. Germline V CDR1 and CDR2: SQVTM, ANQGSEA. V was cut by 3 bases and J by 5 bases, with 17 bases left in between. The CDR3 is CSVEGGTSFDNEQFF. CDR3 nucleotides: TGCAGCGTTGAGGGCGGGACCTCCTTCGACAATGAGCAGTTCTTC.

J is TRBJ2-1 and V is TRBV9, with TRBD2 as a possible D gene (5 bases). The CDR3 is made up of 12 amino acids. V dropped 3 bases and J dropped 15 bases, with 16 bases sitting between them. CDR1 SGDLS and CDR2 YYNGEE come from the germline V gene. For the CDR3, the DNA is TGTGCCAGCAGCGGTGGAGGTCGGAGGCTGTTCTTC. Its translation is CASSGGGRRLFF.